This entry lists 5 T cell receptor beta chains sequenced from one sample in a study of T cell changes during pregnancy in multiple sclerosis. TCRdb's table, derived via immunoSEQ multiplex PCR, lists solely in-frame clones and lacks some. The profile shows tens of thousands of clones, 85% to 95% of them singletons. Sequencing was performed on peripheral blood, taken in the second trimester of pregnancy. Receptor source: a female donor with multiple sclerosis, enrolled in a pregnancy study.

The chain is built from TRBV15 and TRBJ1-1, with TRBD1 identical over 9 bases. Germline CDR1 is LNHNV and CDR2 is YYDKDF (reference sequence). The V gene end was trimmed by 5 bases and the J gene end by 10 bases; junction bases not matched to a gene: 8. This CDR3 contains 13 residues. This chain's CDR3 is CATSVDRGYGAFF. DNA for the CDR3: TGTGCCACCAGCGTCGACAGGGGGTATGGAGCTTTCTTT.

This rearrangement joins TRBV7-9 to TRBJ2-5; 7 bases line up with TRBD1. CDR1 and CDR2 (germline): SEHNR, FQNEAQ (reference sequence). J lost 2 bases, V lost 3 bases, and 6 bases had no gene match. This CDR3 comprises 15 residues. CDR3 sequence (DNA): TGTGCCAGCAGCTTCACAGGGGCCTTACAAGAGACCCAGTACTTC. It translates to CASSFTGALQETQYF.

The chain recombines TRBV6-4 with TRBJ2-3, with 7 bases identical to TRBD1. The germline V gene encodes CDR1 MRHNA and CDR2 SNTAGT. The CDR3 is made up of 13 amino acids. V shed 6 bases, J shed 4 bases, and the junction held 4 bases outside the gene matches. The DNA for the CDR3 is TGTGCCAGCAGGTTGACAGGGTCAGATACGCAGTATTTT. It codes for CASRLTGSDTQYF.

J is TRBJ2-1 and V is TRBV19, with TRBD1 identical over 9 bases. Germline V gene lookup returns CDR1 LNHDA and CDR2 SQIVND (reference sequence). The CDR3 has 15 amino acids. Trimming at V came to 7 bases and at J to 7 bases, leaving 11 bases not matched to a gene. This CDR3 reads CASTAGQGTWNEQFF. DNA for the CDR3: TGTGCCAGTACCGCGGGACAGGGAACCTGGAATGAGCAGTTCTTC.

This clone was counted only a few times. The V call is TRBV27, the J call TRBJ1-5; D is undetermined. CDR1 and CDR2 (germline): MNHEY, SMNVEV (reference sequence). CDR3 length: 15 amino acids. Trimming shortened V by 0 bases and J by 0 bases, and 6 bases separated the two germline ends. The CDR3 nucleotides are TGTGCCAGCAGTTTATCAGGAGATAGCAATCAGCCCCAGCATTTT. This translates into CASSLSGDSNQPQHF.